The rows below give T cell receptor beta chains drawn from one sample of a study of cytomegalovirus exposure and HLA in healthy donors. Produced via immunoSEQ multiplex PCR; TCRdb's table is partial and in-frame only. The sample shows around 50,000 clones, about 86% of them seen only once. Input material: PBMCs. These receptors were collected from a man in his forties in good health and CMV-seronegative. Both conserved end residues are part of each CDR3. D genes are given only for firm matches. Only part of the rows carry a size: once, few, many, or a class if the clone is expanded.

j_call: TRBJ1-2
d_call: NA
v_call: TRBV4-3
cdr3_length: 13
clone_size: once
cdr3_aa: CASSQARGYGYTF
cdr3_nt: TGCGCCAGCAGCCAAGCCCGAGGGTATGGCTACACCTTC

j_call: TRBJ1-4
d_call: NA
v_call: TRBV18
cdr3_length: 13
clone_size: NA
cdr3_aa: CASSPREGNALFF
cdr3_nt: TGTGCCAGCTCACCGCGGGAGGGAAATGCACTGTTTTTT

j_call: TRBJ2-3
d_call: NA
v_call: TRBV4-3
cdr3_length: 15
clone_size: NA
cdr3_aa: CASSQEWEFADTQYF
cdr3_nt: TGCGCCAGCAGCCAAGAATGGGAGTTCGCAGATACGCAGTATTTT

j_call: TRBJ2-7
d_call: NA
v_call: TRBV7-8
cdr3_length: 15
clone_size: NA
cdr3_aa: CASSLASSGDYEQYF
cdr3_nt: TGTGCCAGCAGCTTAGCGTCGTCCGGGGACTACGAGCAGTACTTC

j_call: TRBJ2-7
d_call: TRBD2
v_call: TRBV30
cdr3_length: 16
clone_size: NA
cdr3_aa: CAWSYGTNQKAYEQYF
cdr3_nt: TGTGCCTGGAGTTACGGGACTAATCAAAAGGCCTACGAGCAGTACTTC

j_call: TRBJ2-7
d_call: TRBD1
v_call: TRBV29-1
cdr3_length: 13
clone_size: NA
cdr3_aa: CSVPGQGAYEQYF
cdr3_nt: TGCAGCGTACCGGGACAGGGGGCTTATGAGCAGTACTTC

j_call: TRBJ1-2
d_call: TRBD1
v_call: TRBV7-9
cdr3_length: 14
clone_size: NA
cdr3_aa: CASRSGQGNYGYTF
cdr3_nt: TGTGCCAGCAGATCCGGACAGGGGAACTATGGCTACACCTTC

j_call: TRBJ2-1
d_call: NA
v_call: TRBV13
cdr3_length: 15
clone_size: NA
cdr3_aa: CASSLTRGGYNEQFF
cdr3_nt: TGTGCCAGCAGCTTAACGAGGGGGGGGTACAATGAGCAGTTCTTC

j_call: TRBJ1-1
d_call: NA
v_call: TRBV5-1
cdr3_length: 15
clone_size: NA
cdr3_aa: CASQTAGGMMGEAFF
cdr3_nt: TGCGCCAGCCAAACTGCGGGCGGGATGATGGGTGAAGCTTTCTTT

j_call: TRBJ2-7
d_call: NA
v_call: TRBV7-8
cdr3_length: 13
clone_size: NA
cdr3_aa: CASSTDMSYEQYF
cdr3_nt: TGTGCCAGCAGCACGGACATGTCCTACGAGCAGTACTTC

j_call: TRBJ1-6
d_call: NA
v_call: TRBV2
cdr3_length: 14
clone_size: NA
cdr3_aa: CASSPTGMGSPLHF
cdr3_nt: TGTGCCAGCAGTCCTACAGGGATGGGTTCACCCCTCCACTTT

j_call: TRBJ1-1
d_call: NA
v_call: TRBV7-6
cdr3_length: 16
clone_size: NA
cdr3_aa: CASSLLSLGENTEAFF
cdr3_nt: TGTGCCAGCAGCTTACTTAGTCTCGGGGAGAACACTGAAGCTTTCTTT

j_call: TRBJ1-1
d_call: TRBD1
v_call: TRBV23-1
cdr3_length: 19
clone_size: NA
cdr3_aa: CASTKTGGYSDFIGTEAFF
cdr3_nt: TGCGCCAGCACCAAAACAGGGGGATACTCGGATTTCATCGGCACTGAAGCTTTCTTT

j_call: TRBJ1-6
d_call: NA
v_call: TRBV19
cdr3_length: 18
clone_size: NA
cdr3_aa: CASSIMSGLGIYNSPLHF
cdr3_nt: TGTGCCAGTAGTATTATGTCGGGACTTGGGATATATAATTCACCCCTCCACTTT

j_call: TRBJ2-3
d_call: TRBD2
v_call: TRBV9
cdr3_length: 17
clone_size: few
cdr3_aa: CASSVASSGGITDTQYF
cdr3_nt: TGTGCCAGCAGCGTAGCTTCTAGCGGGGGAATCACAGATACGCAGTATTTT

j_call: TRBJ1-2
d_call: NA
v_call: TRBV7-6
cdr3_length: 14
clone_size: NA
cdr3_aa: CASSSGSSHNGYTF
cdr3_nt: TGTGCCAGCAGCTCCGGGTCCTCTCATAATGGCTACACCTTC

j_call: TRBJ1-4
d_call: TRBD1
v_call: TRBV14
cdr3_length: 15
clone_size: NA
cdr3_aa: CASSQRDRVNEKLFF
cdr3_nt: TGTGCCAGCAGCCAACGTGACAGGGTCAATGAAAAACTGTTTTTT

j_call: TRBJ1-1
d_call: NA
v_call: TRBV29-1
cdr3_length: 16
clone_size: NA
cdr3_aa: CSALNLLGQGNTEAFF
cdr3_nt: TGCAGCGCCTTGAACCTTTTGGGGCAGGGGAACACTGAAGCTTTCTTT

j_call: TRBJ2-4
d_call: NA
v_call: TRBV19
cdr3_length: 16
clone_size: NA
cdr3_aa: CASTLVGQGAKNIQYF
cdr3_nt: TGTGCCAGTACCTTGGTGGGACAAGGAGCCAAAAACATTCAGTACTTC

j_call: TRBJ1-6
d_call: NA
v_call: TRBV5-6
cdr3_length: 18
clone_size: NA
cdr3_aa: CASSLVGGSSSYNSPLHF
cdr3_nt: TGTGCCAGCAGCTTGGTTGGCGGCAGCAGCTCCTATAATTCACCCCTCCACTTT

j_call: TRBJ2-1
d_call: TRBD1
v_call: TRBV11-2
cdr3_length: 15
clone_size: NA
cdr3_aa: CASRPPGQGINEQFF
cdr3_nt: TGTGCCAGCAGGCCCCCGGGACAGGGGATAAATGAGCAGTTCTTC

j_call: TRBJ1-2
d_call: NA
v_call: TRBV2
cdr3_length: 12
clone_size: NA
cdr3_aa: CASTESGHGYTF
cdr3_nt: TGTGCCAGCACTGAGTCAGGCCATGGCTACACCTTC

j_call: TRBJ1-2
d_call: NA
v_call: TRBV28
cdr3_length: 14
clone_size: NA
cdr3_aa: CASSLVGANYGYTF
cdr3_nt: TGTGCCAGCAGTTTGGTAGGGGCTAACTATGGCTACACCTTC

j_call: TRBJ2-3
d_call: TRBD2
v_call: TRBV5-4
cdr3_length: 16
clone_size: NA
cdr3_aa: CASSSPARGGTDTQYF
cdr3_nt: TGTGCCAGCAGCTCCCCAGCGCGGGGGGGCACAGATACGCAGTATTTT

j_call: TRBJ1-2
d_call: TRBD1
v_call: TRBV7-8
cdr3_length: 13
clone_size: NA
cdr3_aa: CASSPDRGYGYTF
cdr3_nt: TGTGCCAGCAGCCCCGACAGGGGGTATGGCTACACCTTC

j_call: TRBJ2-2
d_call: TRBD1
v_call: TRBV28
cdr3_length: 16
clone_size: NA
cdr3_aa: CASSLDRGRHTGELFF
cdr3_nt: TGTGCCAGCAGCCTAGACAGGGGCAGGCACACCGGGGAGCTGTTTTTT

j_call: TRBJ1-3
d_call: NA
v_call: TRBV6-6
cdr3_length: 11
clone_size: NA
cdr3_aa: CAGGLRDTIYF
cdr3_nt: TGTGCCGGAGGACTGCGAGACACCATATATTTT

j_call: TRBJ2-1
d_call: NA
v_call: TRBV15
cdr3_length: 17
clone_size: NA
cdr3_aa: CATSRVAGREGINEQFF
cdr3_nt: TGTGCCACCAGCAGGGTTGCGGGGCGGGAAGGGATCAATGAGCAGTTCTTC

j_call: TRBJ1-6
d_call: NA
v_call: TRBV4-2
cdr3_length: 16
clone_size: NA
cdr3_aa: CASSPDTDRVSSPLHF
cdr3_nt: TGTGCCAGCAGCCCCGATACGGACAGAGTCAGTTCACCCCTCCACTTT

j_call: TRBJ2-5
d_call: TRBD2
v_call: TRBV6-5
cdr3_length: 13
clone_size: NA
cdr3_aa: CASSLAGGRTQYF
cdr3_nt: TGTGCCAGCAGTTTAGCGGGGGGGCGGACCCAGTACTTC

j_call: TRBJ1-3
d_call: NA
v_call: TRBV7-8
cdr3_length: 15
clone_size: NA
cdr3_aa: CASSLASGAGNTIYF
cdr3_nt: TGTGCCAGCAGCTTAGCGTCAGGGGCTGGAAACACCATATATTTT

j_call: TRBJ1-5
d_call: NA
v_call: TRBV4-1
cdr3_length: 16
clone_size: NA
cdr3_aa: CASSQDTTAYYQPQHF
cdr3_nt: TGCGCCAGCAGCCAAGATACGACAGCTTACTATCAGCCCCAGCATTTT

j_call: TRBJ1-4
d_call: TRBD1
v_call: TRBV19
cdr3_length: 16
clone_size: NA
cdr3_aa: CASSINSGQKNEKLFF
cdr3_nt: TGTGCCAGTAGTATTAATTCGGGACAGAAGAATGAAAAACTGTTTTTT

j_call: TRBJ2-1
d_call: TRBD1
v_call: TRBV11-1
cdr3_length: 15
clone_size: NA
cdr3_aa: CASSFGQGPYNEQFF
cdr3_nt: TGTGCCAGCAGTTTTGGACAGGGCCCCTACAATGAGCAGTTCTTC

j_call: TRBJ2-6
d_call: NA
v_call: TRBV5-1
cdr3_length: 17
clone_size: NA
cdr3_aa: CASSSGAQIGGANVLTF
cdr3_nt: TGCGCCAGCAGCTCTGGGGCTCAAATAGGGGGGGCCAACGTCCTGACTTTC

j_call: TRBJ2-5
d_call: NA
v_call: TRBV5-4
cdr3_length: 12
clone_size: NA
cdr3_aa: CASSLDGETQYF
cdr3_nt: TGTGCCAGCAGCTTGGACGGAGAGACCCAGTACTTC

j_call: TRBJ2-7
d_call: NA
v_call: TRBV10-1
cdr3_length: 12
clone_size: few
cdr3_aa: CASSLTGDEQYF
cdr3_nt: TGCGCCAGCAGCTTGACAGGCGACGAGCAGTACTTC

j_call: TRBJ1-6
d_call: TRBD1
v_call: TRBV19
cdr3_length: 14
clone_size: NA
cdr3_aa: CASRPGQGNSPLHF
cdr3_nt: TGTGCCAGTAGGCCGGGACAGGGAAATTCACCCCTCCACTTT

j_call: TRBJ1-6
d_call: NA
v_call: TRBV28
cdr3_length: 15
clone_size: NA
cdr3_aa: CASSFTSSYNSPLHF
cdr3_nt: TGTGCCAGCAGTTTTACTAGCTCCTATAATTCACCCCTCCACTTT

j_call: TRBJ2-5
d_call: NA
v_call: TRBV7-2
cdr3_length: 12
clone_size: NA
cdr3_aa: CASSSHGETQYF
cdr3_nt: TGTGCCAGCAGCTCCCACGGAGAGACCCAGTACTTC

j_call: TRBJ2-5
d_call: TRBD2
v_call: TRBV5-1
cdr3_length: 16
clone_size: NA
cdr3_aa: CASSPRLAGGTETQYF
cdr3_nt: TGCGCCAGCAGCCCAAGACTAGCGGGGGGTACAGAGACCCAGTACTTC

j_call: TRBJ1-1
d_call: NA
v_call: TRBV7-2
cdr3_length: 14
clone_size: NA
cdr3_aa: CASSFEGEYTEAFF
cdr3_nt: TGTGCCAGCAGCTTTGAGGGGGAGTACACTGAAGCTTTCTTT

j_call: TRBJ1-6
d_call: TRBD1
v_call: TRBV27
cdr3_length: 15
clone_size: NA
cdr3_aa: CASREQGAMNSPLHF
cdr3_nt: TGTGCCAGCAGGGAACAGGGGGCGATGAATTCACCCCTCCACTTT

j_call: TRBJ2-1
d_call: TRBD2
v_call: TRBV5-1
cdr3_length: 14
clone_size: NA
cdr3_aa: CASSLGTSGGEQFF
cdr3_nt: TGCGCCAGCAGCTTGGGGACTAGCGGGGGTGAGCAGTTCTTC

j_call: TRBJ2-5
d_call: TRBD2
v_call: TRBV13
cdr3_length: 18
clone_size: NA
cdr3_aa: CASSPGGFGGVGQETQYF
cdr3_nt: TGTGCCAGCAGCCCGGGGGGGTTTGGGGGAGTTGGTCAAGAGACCCAGTACTTC

j_call: TRBJ2-7
d_call: TRBD1
v_call: TRBV7-8
cdr3_length: 17
clone_size: NA
cdr3_aa: CASSSSPGTGVTYEQYF
cdr3_nt: TGTGCCAGCAGCTCTAGCCCAGGGACAGGGGTGACCTACGAGCAGTACTTC

j_call: TRBJ1-2
d_call: NA
v_call: TRBV29-1
cdr3_length: 14
clone_size: NA
cdr3_aa: CSAVDPPGTNGYTF
cdr3_nt: TGCAGCGCCGTTGATCCCCCAGGTACCAATGGCTACACCTTC

j_call: TRBJ1-1
d_call: NA
v_call: TRBV7-6
cdr3_length: 15
clone_size: once
cdr3_aa: CASSRSRGENTEAFF
cdr3_nt: TGTGCCAGCAGCCGTAGTAGGGGCGAGAACACTGAAGCTTTCTTT

j_call: TRBJ2-1
d_call: NA
v_call: TRBV19
cdr3_length: 13
clone_size: NA
cdr3_aa: CASRDTNYNEQFF
cdr3_nt: TGTGCCAGCCGGGACACGAATTACAATGAGCAGTTCTTC

j_call: TRBJ2-6
d_call: NA
v_call: TRBV6-1
cdr3_length: 14
clone_size: few
cdr3_aa: CATTPGEGANVLTF
cdr3_nt: TGTGCCACCACCCCGGGGGAGGGGGCCAACGTCCTGACTTTC

j_call: TRBJ2-1
d_call: TRBD2
v_call: TRBV10-3
cdr3_length: 17
clone_size: NA
cdr3_aa: CAISVSSGVSSYNEQFF
cdr3_nt: TGTGCCATCAGTGTCTCTAGCGGGGTCTCCTCCTACAATGAGCAGTTCTTC

j_call: TRBJ1-5
d_call: TRBD1
v_call: TRBV5-8
cdr3_length: 15
clone_size: NA
cdr3_aa: CASSLDLQGAKPANF
cdr3_nt: TGTGCCAGCAGCTTGGACCTACAGGGGGCTAAACCAGCGAATTTT

j_call: TRBJ2-5
d_call: NA
v_call: TRBV7-8
cdr3_length: 16
clone_size: few
cdr3_aa: CASSSMIGDEVETQYF
cdr3_nt: TGTGCCAGCAGCTCGATGATAGGGGATGAAGTGGAGACCCAGTACTTC

j_call: TRBJ1-1
d_call: TRBD1
v_call: TRBV5-4
cdr3_length: 13
clone_size: once
cdr3_aa: CASSPYRGAEAFF
cdr3_nt: TGTGCCAGCAGCCCCTACAGGGGGGCTGAAGCTTTCTTT

j_call: TRBJ2-7
d_call: TRBD1
v_call: TRBV7-2
cdr3_length: 18
clone_size: NA
cdr3_aa: CASSFLWAGTGAPYEQYF
cdr3_nt: TGTGCCAGCAGCTTTTTGTGGGCCGGGACAGGGGCCCCCTACGAGCAGTACTTC